A single sample gave rise to the 20 T cell receptor beta chains below, sequenced in a study of OX40 agonist ivuxolimab in advanced cancers. Data came from immunoSEQ multiplex PCR; TCRdb stores just in-frame clones and leaves some out. The repertoire holds some 83,000 clones, with 70% to 90% as singletons. This material consisted of CD4+ or CD8+ T cells sorted from blood, taken in a trial of the OX40 agonist ivuxolimab. The source is an adult with an advanced solid tumor such as melanoma, head and neck, liver or kidney cancer.

This chain connects TRBV6-5 to TRBJ2-1; 7 nucleotides agree with TRBD1. The CDR3 sequence is 16 residues long. V gave up 0 bases and J gave up 2 bases; unmatched junction bases: 4. Per the germline V gene, CDR1 is MNHEY and CDR2 is SVGAGI. CDR3 DNA sequence: TGTGCCAGCAGTTACTCGTTGACAGGGACCTACAATGAGCAGTTCTTC. It yields the protein CASSYSLTGTYNEQFF.

The chain couples TRBV5-6 to TRBJ1-2; D is undetermined. Trimming left V 0 bases short and J 0 bases short, with 12 bases between. Germline V gene sequence: CDR1 SGHDT, CDR2 YYEEEE. The CDR3 extends over 16 amino acids. The CDR3 here is CASSLDSGEANYGYTF. The CDR3 DNA follows: TGTGCCAGCAGCTTGGATTCTGGGGAAGCTAACTATGGCTACACCTTC.

The genes are TRBV4-1 and TRBJ1-6; maybe TRBD1 (5 bases). Germline V CDR1 and CDR2: MGHRA, YSYEKL. V lost 1 base, J lost 5 bases, and 9 bases lay in between. The CDR3 has 15 residues. CDR3 sequence reads: CASSQAGRDNSPLHF. In DNA, the CDR3 is TGCGCCAGCAGCCAAGCGGGACGAGATAATTCACCCCTCCACTTT.

The gene calls are TRBV7-2 and TRBJ1-2, with 8 positions matching TRBD1. Germline-derived CDR1 and CDR2 are SGHTA and FQGNSA. V lost 5 bases to trimming and J lost 4 bases; unmatched junction nucleotides: 6. The CDR3 contains 14 residues. This CDR3 is CASSADRGAYGYTF. The CDR3 coding sequence is TGTGCCAGCAGCGCCGACAGGGGTGCCTATGGCTACACCTTC.

The chain has TRBV30 and TRBJ2-7; 8 bases line up with TRBD2. The germline CDR1 and CDR2 sequences are GTSNPN and SVGIG (reference sequence). The J segment lost 0 bases and the V segment lost 0 bases, leaving 7 bases of the junction unmatched. This CDR3 has 16 amino acids. The CDR3 is CAWSVRLAPLSYEQYF. The CDR3 DNA sequence: TGTGCCTGGAGTGTGAGACTAGCGCCTCTCTCCTACGAGCAGTACTTC.

This clone came up once. The chain couples TRBV18 to TRBJ2-1, with 12 bases that match TRBD1. With V trimmed by 6 bases and J by 6 bases, 6 bases remained unmatched. CDR3 length: 15 amino acids. The germline V gene encodes CDR1 KGHSH and CDR2 LQKENI. The CDR3 reads CASSRDRGRLNEQFF. The CDR3 DNA reads as TGTGCCAGCTCCCGGGACAGGGGGCGCCTCAATGAGCAGTTCTTC.

The V gene is TRBV19, the J gene TRBJ2-3, with TRBD2 matching over 7 bases. The V gene's germline CDR1 is LNHDA and CDR2 SQIVND (reference sequence). V lost 0 bases and J lost 3; bases outside the gene matches: 9. The length of the CDR3 is 17 residues. The CDR3 region is CASSIESRLARTDTQYF. The CDR3 DNA follows: TGTGCCAGTAGTATAGAGTCTCGACTAGCCAGAACAGATACGCAGTATTTT.

The V call is TRBV6-5, the J call TRBJ2-1; the D is unclear. Per germline, CDR1 MNHEY and CDR2 SVGAGI. Trimming stripped 6 bases from V and 4 bases from J, with 16 bases between. CDR3 length equals 15 residues. The CDR3 region is CASRPQRSLYNEQFF. DNA for the CDR3: TGTGCCAGCAGGCCTCAGAGGTCCTTGTACAATGAGCAGTTCTTC.

V and J are TRBV7-3 and TRBJ1-1; TRBD1 matches at 9 bases. The germline V gene encodes CDR1 SGHTA and CDR2 FQGTGA. Trimming at V came to 0 bases and at J to 7 bases, leaving 6 bases not matched to a gene. The CDR3 extends over 15 amino acids. The CDR3 sequence is CASSLTPTGGSEAFF. The CDR3 DNA is TGTGCCAGCAGCTTAACCCCCACAGGGGGCAGTGAAGCTTTCTTT.

The chain employs TRBV5-5 and TRBJ2-2; TRBD1 is a possible D gene (6 bases). Trimming cost V 6 bases and J 5 bases, with 17 bases left between them. CDR1 and CDR2 from the germline V gene are SGHKS and YYEKEE (reference sequence). The CDR3 is made up of 15 amino acids. CDR3 sequence: CASTVSVGGTGELFF. CDR3 sequence (DNA): TGTGCCAGCACCGTCTCTGTAGGGGGAACCGGGGAGCTGTTTTTT.

V gene TRBV10-2 combines with J gene TRBJ2-7; the match to TRBD2 covers 7 bases. With 7 bases clipped from V and 3 bases from J, the junction kept 9 bases outside the gene matches. The germline gives CDR1 WSHSY, CDR2 SAAADI. The CDR3 consists of 14 residues. The CDR3 loop reads CASKTSGGNYEQYF. CDR3 coding DNA: TGCGCCAGCAAGACGTCGGGGGGAAACTACGAGCAGTACTTC.

The V gene is TRBV28, the J gene TRBJ2-4, with a possible D match to TRBD1 (5 bases). Trimming cost V 1 base and J 11 bases, with 6 bases left between them. CDR3 length equals 11 residues. The V gene's germline CDR1 is MDHEN and CDR2 SYDVKM. CDR3 nucleotides: TGTGCCAGCAGTTTATTAGGGGTTCAGTACTTC. Its protein product is CASSLLGVQYF.

V is TRBV4-3 and J is TRBJ1-6; 7 bases line up with TRBD1. V trimming: 3 bases; J trimming: 9 bases; junction bases outside the gene matches: 11. The CDR3 runs to 16 residues. Per the germline V gene, CDR1 is LGHNA and CDR2 is YSLEER. DNA for the CDR3: TGCGCCAGCAGCCACGGAACAGGGGCTCGGGGTTCACCCCTCCACTTT. It specifies CASSHGTGARGSPLHF.

V is TRBV29-1 and J is TRBJ1-1, with D unresolved. CDR1 and CDR2 (germline): SQVTM, ANQGSEA. V lost 7 bases, J lost 0 bases, and 12 bases lay in between. The CDR3 extends over 13 amino acids. Here the CDR3 reads CSAWKAMNTEAFF. The DNA for the CDR3 is TGCAGCGCGTGGAAAGCAATGAACACTGAAGCTTTCTTT.

This rearrangement joins TRBV5-4 to TRBJ2-7; tentative D call: TRBD2 (5 bases). The CDR3 is made up of 14 amino acids. V shed 0 bases and J shed 3 bases, with 10 bases lying between them. Germline V gene lookup returns CDR1 SGHNT and CDR2 YYREEE (reference sequence). CDR3 protein: CASSLVGLGYEQYF. The CDR3 coding sequence is TGTGCCAGCAGCTTGGTAGGACTGGGCTACGAGCAGTACTTC. Variable domain in full (rest from reference TRBV5-4 and TRBJ2-7): ETGVTQSPTHLIKTRGQQVTLRCSSQSGHNTVSWYQQALGQGPQFIFQYYREEENGRGNFPPRFSGLQFPNYSSELNVNALELDDSALYLCASSLVGLGYEQYFGPGTRLTVT.

Concerning this clone: At one end the junction does not follow the germline gene, possibly because of a read error. The J gene is TRBJ2-4, the V gene TRBV25-1; D is possibly TRBD2 (5 bases). The germline V gene has CDR1 MGHDK and CDR2 SYGVNS. The CDR3 totals 10 residues. The CDR3 region has the DNA TGTGCCAGCAGTGGACGGGCGGAGGACTTC. Its translation is CASSGRAEDF.

This chain joins TRBV7-2 and TRBJ1-1; TRBD1 agrees at 10 bases. V trimming: 3 bases; J trimming: 1 base; junction bases outside the gene matches: 5. CDR3 size: 16 residues. The germline V gene encodes CDR1 SGHTA and CDR2 FQGNSA. The CDR3, as DNA: TGTGCCAGCAGCTTCTGGGGGGACAGGGGGAACACTGAAGCTTTCTTT. The encoded protein is CASSFWGDRGNTEAFF.

The chain uses TRBV5-6 and TRBJ1-6; TRBD1 aligns across 10 bases. Trimming cost V 4 bases and J 5 bases; bases outside gene matches: 3. CDR1 is SGHDT, CDR2 YYEEEE, per germline. The CDR3 has 15 residues. The CDR3 protein is CASSGGTGDNSPLHF. DNA for the CDR3: TGTGCCAGCAGCGGAGGGACAGGGGATAATTCACCCCTCCACTTT. Complete variable domain (other parts from reference TRBV5-6 and TRBJ1-6): DAGVTQSPTHLIKTRGQQVTLRCSPKSGHDTVSWYQQALGQGPQFIFQYYEEEERQRGNFPDRFSGHQFPNYSSELNVNALLLGDSALYLCASSGGTGDNSPLHFGNGTRLTVT.

This clone was found once. This chain uses TRBV5-1 with TRBJ2-2; 9 nucleotides agree with TRBD2. V lost 6 bases, J lost 6 bases, and 9 bases stayed unmatched. This CDR3 spans 15 amino acids. The V gene's germline CDR1 is SGHRS and CDR2 YFSETQ. This CDR3 is CASITHAGGPGELFF. The CDR3 bases are TGCGCCAGCATAACGCACGCGGGGGGGCCCGGGGAGCTGTTTTTT.

The V and J genes are TRBV15 and TRBJ1-2; no clear D gene. V was shortened by 2 bases and J by 7 bases, with 11 bases between the two germline ends. Germline lookup yields CDR1 LNHNV and CDR2 YYDKDF (reference sequence). This CDR3 spans 13 amino acids. The CDR3 DNA is TGTGCCACCAGCAGACCCTCGATCGTTGGCTACACCTTC. Its protein product is CATSRPSIVGYTF.